This note documents a single T cell receptor beta chain sequence. Which antigen it targets is not known. Base quality data are lacking; no much larger clone is found one base away. Other nucleotide sequences from this sample produce the same CDR3. TCRbeta CDR3 regions were amplified from genomic DNA by means of the immunoSEQ Assay, a bias-controlled multiplex PCR. As for the authors' bioinformatics: Within the assay, amplification of reference gene primers was used to estimate how many nucleated cells each sample contained. To quantify the absolute abundance of each unique TCRbeta CDR3 rearrangement, sequence reads were collapsed and filtered. For each sample, productive Simpson clonality was calculated as the square root of Simpson's diversity index over productive rearrangements. Drawn from immuneACCESS, this table holds only the in-frame rearrangements with V and J called that TCRdb kept. Clones are partly lost; checked studies trace under half to an unresolved V gene and leave the rest unexplained. Clone size and V and J calls were adopted from that table, with D and trimming inferred from the DNA. This sample is represented by fewer than 450,000 clones; about 90% of them were singletons. Roughly 0.66% of the sample comes from the top ten.

In the prospective study, participants were roughly 18 to 100 years old, resided in fewer than 25 geographic areas of the United States, and were enrolled through a virtual design. In the prospective study, cohorts were assigned on the basis of participant-reported clinical history obtained from a screening survey and a study questionnaire. ImmuneRACE Cohort 3 recovered participants were defined by two consecutive negative NP/OP PCR tests, healthcare professional clearance, or symptom resolution. Each participant in the prospective study had whole blood, serum and a nasopharyngeal or oropharyngeal swab collected by mobile phlebotomists. Participants in the prospective study had the option to provide additional blood draws and questionnaires over an approximately two-month period. Before DNA extraction, prospective study blood samples were shipped either frozen or at room temperature. This entry belongs to a study of blood T cell repertoires in COVID-19 (dated by TCRdb to the early 2020s). Concerning the study at large: Samples covering the acute and convalescent phases of COVID-19 were provided by collaborators in the United States, Italy and Spain. HLA class I and class II types, where available, came from metadata supplied by the sample provider rather than from assay-based typing. Deeply sampled blood TCRbeta repertoires from subjects exposed to, actively infected with, or recovered from COVID-19 were included in the dataset. The prospective study material was composed of cDNA or gDNA derived from T cells, B-cell-depleted T cells, or PBMCs. The samples were drawn from the first 160 participants of the ongoing ImmuneRACE study and from under 1,500 subjects provided by 6 global collaborators. Nearly every sample came with metadata listing a de-identified subject ID, COVID-19 status, age in years and sex. A freely available public database, intended as a resource for researchers studying the immune response to SARS-CoV-2, is where the repertoires were released. Beyond this particular receptor, the publication reports: How much clinical and demographic metadata was included differed by source and by participant, and the metadata was provided uncurated.

Sequences ENHRY (CDR1) and SYGVKD (CDR2) are obtained from the germline V gene. Trimming costs V 7 bases and J 0 bases, and their ends lie 10 bases apart. The CDR3 contains 14 residues, cysteine and phenylalanine counted. Only CDR3 DNA remains: 42 bases, in frame from the first base. The receptor was isolated from a man aged 18 to 35 who had recovered from COVID-19. Here the chain combines TRBV10-3 and TRBJ1-3; a tentative D call is TRBD1 (5 bases match). The sample taken for sequencing was PBMCs or T cells enriched from blood (not recorded which). The nucleotide sequence is TGTGCCATCACCCCAGGGTCCTCTGGAAACACCATATATTTT. The encoded protein is CAITPGSSGNTIYF.